The entry below gives a single T cell receptor (beta chain) sequence along with its context. This CDR3 comprises 15 residues. The germline V and J ends were trimmed by 1 base and 2 bases, with 15 bases remaining between them. Per the germline V gene, CDR1 is DFQATT and CDR2 is SNEGSKA (reference sequence). A single record per CDR3 protein comes from TCRdb applying MiXCR to the RT-PCR reads. The data show almost 700,000 distinct CDR3 sequences, around 14% seen once. This chain links TRBV20-1 with TRBJ2-7; weak D call: TRBD1 (7 bases). Sequencing was performed on memory CD4+ T cells from blood. The clonotype comes from a female donor in good health, serving as a healthy control. The DNA for the CDR3 is TGCAGTGCTAGAGTTAACAGGGGACTGACCTACGAGCAGTACTTC. Its translation is CSARVNRGLTYEQYF.